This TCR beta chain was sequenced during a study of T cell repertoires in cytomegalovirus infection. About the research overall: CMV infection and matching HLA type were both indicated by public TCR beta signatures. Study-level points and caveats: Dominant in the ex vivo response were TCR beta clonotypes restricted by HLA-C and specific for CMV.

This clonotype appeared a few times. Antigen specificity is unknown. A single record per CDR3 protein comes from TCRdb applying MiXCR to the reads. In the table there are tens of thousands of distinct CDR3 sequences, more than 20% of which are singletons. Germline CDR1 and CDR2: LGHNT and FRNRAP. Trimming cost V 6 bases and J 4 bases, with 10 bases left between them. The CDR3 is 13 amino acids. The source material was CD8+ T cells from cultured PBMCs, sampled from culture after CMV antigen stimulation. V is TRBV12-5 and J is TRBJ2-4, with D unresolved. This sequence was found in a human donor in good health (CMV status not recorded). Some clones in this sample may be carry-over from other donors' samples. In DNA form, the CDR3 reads TGTGCTAGTGGGACGGACCCGAAAAACATTCAGTACTTC. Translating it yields CASGTDPKNIQYF. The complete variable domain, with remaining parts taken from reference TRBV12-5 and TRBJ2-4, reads DARVTQTPRHKVTEMGQEVTMRCQPILGHNTVFWYRQTMMQGLELLAYFRNRAPLDDSGMPKDRFSAEMPDATLATLKIQPSEPRDSAVYFCASGTDPKNIQYFGAGTRLSVL.